This T cell receptor beta chain is from a study of vaccination and CD4 T cells after COVID-19 (dated by TCRdb to 2021 to 2024). Context from the whole study: SARS-CoV-2 positivity had been established in the convalescent patients by nasal swab PCR, and mild disease was recorded in nine or ten of these patients and severe disease in one. The convalescent cohort comprised six males and four females, including two Hispanic individuals, seven Caucasians, two Asians and one multiracial person. Participants got two doses of the Pfizer-BioNTech BNT162b2 vaccine (n=8) or two doses of the Moderna mRNA-1273 vaccine (n=2). Post-COVID blood samples were collected from convalescent patients a median of roughly 100 days after diagnosis, with a range of roughly 35 to 180 days. Post-vaccine blood samples were collected a median of about 69 days after the second vaccine dose, ranging from roughly 12 to 241 days. Three convalescent patients gave samples both early after vaccination (day 14) and late after vaccination (days 161 to 241). The cultures were stimulated with overlapping spike peptide pools from SARS-CoV-2 and from the common cold coronaviruses HCoV-NL63, HCoV-OC43 and HCoV-229E. As controls, cultures received a CEFX viral epitope pool (the positive control), an HIV-1 Nef peptide pool (the negative control), or no peptide at all. In under twelve COVID-19 convalescent patients and a handful of infection-naive healthy vaccine recipients, researchers compared the spike-specific CD4+ TCR repertoire from before mRNA vaccination with the repertoire from after.

Explained via the paper, the time point label denotes: late sampling 161 to 241 days after vaccination in a few convalescent patients. The treatment or condition label here, explained by the study, means: 10-day PBMC culture with coronavirus spike peptide pools or control peptides (ViraFEST assay). The study used the ViraFEST assay, which expanded antigen-specific T cells with peptide pools and then identified expanded clonotypes by TCR sequencing. Positive SARS-CoV-2 PCR tests in the convalescent patients dated from March to December 2020, before Alpha, Beta and Delta variants emerged in the United States. More than 1.5 million PBMCs per well were cultured in IMDM with approximately 5% human AB serum and 8.5 to 10 IU/ml IL-2, plus 10 ug/ml peptide pools. Half of the culture medium was replaced with fresh IL-2-containing medium on days 3 and 7. Once the cells had been in culture for 9 to 10 days, the EasySep CD4+ T cell isolation kit was used to isolate CD4+ T cells by negative selection. Ficoll-Paque Plus gradient centrifugation was used to isolate PBMCs from whole blood, and the isolated PBMCs were then either used fresh or cryopreserved at -140C. Culture conditions were generally each tested in triplicate wells.

Libraries were made using PCR. DNA from cultured CD4+ T cells was subjected to TCR sequencing with the Oncomine TCR Beta short-read assay at the Johns Hopkins FTIC core. The QIAamp micro DNA kit was used to extract genomic DNA from the cultured CD4+ T cells. The Oncomine TCR Beta libraries from cultured CD4+ T cells were pooled using unique dual indexes and then sequenced on an Illumina iSeq 100. On the study's bioinformatics: Non-productive sequences were removed, and CDR3s that did not start with C, did not end with F or W, or were shorter than 7 amino acids were discarded. The MANAFEST web application was used to identify antigen-specific clonotypes by comparing peptide-stimulated wells against reference wells and other culture wells. For a clone to be called positive, the clone needed an FDR below 0.05, an odds ratio above 5, and a productive frequency above 0.1% in at least two of three replicate wells. A clonotype was classed as cross-reactive if the clonotype showed significant expansion both in SARS-CoV-2 spike wells and in at least one common cold coronavirus spike condition. Using R version 3.6.1, CDR3 homology was evaluated through Levenshtein distances (stringdist) along with unrooted phylogenetic trees (ape). Through fastp at Q25 and MiXCR, TCRdb rebuilt clones from the public reads, retaining in-frame beta chains. Under each unique CDR3 protein, matching rows form one entry showing the most common genes and DNA. TCRdb, not the original authors, processed these V and J calls. The sample includes 15,000 to 20,000 distinct CDR3 sequences, with roughly half observed a single time. 21% of the sample goes to the ten largest clones.

According to the germline V gene, CDR1 reads SGHTA and CDR2 reads FQGTGA. V and J are trimmed by 1 base and 2 bases, and the gene matches miss 12 bases of the junction. The CDR3 sequence holds 18 residues, the cysteine and phenylalanine included. Solely the CDR3 DNA is kept, with 54 bases framed from the first base. What the research found in general, with its limitations: Among convalescent patients, a median about 86% of the SARS-CoV-2-reactive clones seen after vaccination appeared only after vaccination, which suggests priming specific to the vaccine. The number of convalescent patients in the study was relatively small, and the study did not examine early timepoints following natural infection. The median count of SARS-CoV-2-reactive clonotypes went up from 20 to 25 after infection to a few dozen after vaccination, although the change was not significant. Nearly all vaccine-specific clones in convalescent patients (304 of 307) were mono-reactive for SARS-CoV-2 spike rather than cross-reactive with common cold coronaviruses.

In the case of this clonotype: The target of this receptor is not known. Nothing much larger sits one base from this clone, and base qualities are not available.

The input for sequencing was CD4+ T cells from blood, cultured in vitro, taken about 7 months after SARS-CoV-2 vaccination. This receptor was identified in a human donor who had recovered from COVID-19. This chain joins TRBV7-3 to TRBJ2-3, with TRBD2 identical over 7 junction bases. The nucleotide sequence is given as TGTGCCAGCAGCTTAAAAAGGCCCTTCAGCGGGGACACAGATACGCAGTATTTT. Its protein reads: CASSLKRPFSGDTDTQYF. Here the CDR3 is joined to the reference TRBV7-3 and TRBJ2-3 genes, and the full variable domain is: GAGVSQTPSNKVTEKGKYVELRCDPISGHTALYWYRQSLGQGPEFLIYFQGTGAADDSGLPNDRFFAVRPEGSVSTLKIQRTERGDSAVYLCASSLKRPFSGDTDTQYFGPGTRLTVL.